The 2 T cell receptor beta chains in this list originate from one sample, sequenced in a study of T cells in Graves' hyperthyroidism and ophthalmopathy. The TCR beta CDR3 regions underwent amplification using RNA transcripts as the source. The TCR CDR3 was amplified in a first-round RT-PCR using the HTBI primer set. In TCRdb, the multiplex PCR reads were re-called with MiXCR into one record per CDR3 protein. This sample carries under 650,000 distinct CDR3 sequences, about a sixth of them seen once, and the ten largest clones take less than 4.5%. The sequenced material came from blood. The source of these receptors is a woman aged 30 to 39 with Graves' hyperthyroidism.

Details on this clonotype: The junction departs from germline at one end; a sequencing error may be responsible. CDR3 sequence: CAWGVLGATQPQHF. In DNA, the CDR3 is TGTGCCTGGGGTGTATTAGGGGCCACTCAGCCCCAGCATTTT. J is TRBJ1-5 and V is TRBV30; maybe TRBD1 (5 bases). The CDR3 extends over 14 amino acids. In germline, CDR1 is GTSNPN, CDR2 SVGIG (reference sequence).

V gene TRBV29-1 combines with J gene TRBJ2-1; the D gene could be TRBD1 or TRBD2 (6 bases each). The CDR3 has 12 residues. Germline V gene lookup returns CDR1 SQVTM and CDR2 ANQGSEA. V lost 2 bases and J 9 bases, leaving 11 bases between the germline ends. The CDR3 spells CSVEKGGLEQFF. The CDR3 DNA reads TGCAGCGTTGAAAAGGGGGGACTTGAGCAGTTCTTC.